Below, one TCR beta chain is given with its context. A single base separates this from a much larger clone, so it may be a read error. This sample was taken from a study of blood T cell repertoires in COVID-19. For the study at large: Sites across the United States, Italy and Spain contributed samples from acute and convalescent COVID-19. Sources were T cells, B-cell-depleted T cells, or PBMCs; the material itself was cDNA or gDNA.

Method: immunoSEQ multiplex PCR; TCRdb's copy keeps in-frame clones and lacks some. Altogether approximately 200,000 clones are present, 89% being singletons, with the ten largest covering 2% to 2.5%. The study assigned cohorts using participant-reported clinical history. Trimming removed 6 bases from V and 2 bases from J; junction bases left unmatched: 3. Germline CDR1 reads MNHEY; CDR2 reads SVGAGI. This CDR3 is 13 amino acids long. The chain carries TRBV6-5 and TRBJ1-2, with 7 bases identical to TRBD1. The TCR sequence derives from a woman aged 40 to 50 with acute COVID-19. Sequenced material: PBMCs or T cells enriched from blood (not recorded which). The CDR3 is CASRRDSNYGYTF. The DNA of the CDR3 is TGTGCCAGCAGGCGGGACAGCAACTATGGCTACACCTTC.